A single sample is the source of the 22 T cell receptor beta chains below, sequenced in a study of blood T cell repertoires in COVID-19. Here immunoSEQ multiplex PCR was the method, and the copy in TCRdb shows in-frame clones only, minus some. This table has 55,000 or so clones, 80% to 90% appearing once. The sample taken for sequencing was peripheral blood. Receptor source: a man aged 35 to 55 with COVID-19, enrolled during active disease.

The V gene is TRBV5-1, the J gene TRBJ2-5; 10 positions agree with TRBD2. The CDR3 contains 14 residues. Unmatched junction bases numbered 1, after V lost 0 bases and J lost 5 bases. In germline, CDR1 is SGHRS, CDR2 YFSETQ. The CDR3 here is CASSLELAGETQYF. CDR3 nucleotides: TGCGCCAGCAGCTTGGAACTAGCGGGGGAGACCCAGTACTTC.

V is TRBV7-9 and J is TRBJ2-7, with TRBD2 as a possible D gene (5 bases). CDR1 and CDR2 (germline): SEHNR, FQNEAQ (reference sequence). The V and J ends lost 6 bases and 2 bases respectively, with 14 bases between them. This CDR3 is built from 14 residues. The DNA of the CDR3 is TGTGCCAGCAGTAATTCCGGGAAAACCTACGAGCAGTACTTC. Residues: CASSNSGKTYEQYF.

V and J are TRBV2 and TRBJ2-5, with 16 bases fitting TRBD2. V shed 6 bases, J shed 4 bases, and the junction held 8 bases outside the gene matches. This CDR3 has 17 amino acids. Germline values: CDR1 SNHLY, CDR2 FYNNEI. The CDR3 nucleotides read TGTGCCAGCAGCGGGGGACTAGCGGGAGGGCCCACAGAGACCCAGTACTTC. As protein: CASSGGLAGGPTETQYF.

The CDR3 here is CASSGGASGRAGTDTQYF. Written as DNA, the CDR3 is TGCGCCAGCAGCGGAGGGGCTAGCGGGAGGGCCGGAACAGATACGCAGTATTTT. The genes are TRBV5-1 and TRBJ2-3; 12 bases agree with TRBD2. CDR1 SGHRS and CDR2 YFSETQ come from the germline V gene. V lost 4 bases and J lost 3; bases outside the gene matches: 12. CDR3 length: 18 amino acids.

The V call is TRBV11-2, the J call TRBJ2-3; TRBD2 matches at 7 bases. Looked up from germline, CDR1 is SGHAT and CDR2 is FQNNGV. CDR3 size: 18 residues. V was pared by 8 bases and J by 0 bases, with 17 bases of the junction left unmatched. The CDR3 loop reads CASSGASGATHSTDTQYF. The CDR3 region has the DNA TGTGCCAGCTCTGGGGCTAGCGGAGCCACCCATAGCACAGATACGCAGTATTTT.

In this sample, this clone turned up a few times. V is TRBV5-1 and J is TRBJ2-7, with D uncertain. The ends were cut back, 0 bases at V and 3 bases at J, with 10 bases in the middle. Germline CDR1 is SGHRS and CDR2 is YFSETQ. This CDR3 has 14 amino acids. The DNA of the CDR3 is TGCGCCAGCAGCTTGGACAGTTCGGTCTACGAGCAGTACTTC. Residues: CASSLDSSVYEQYF.

This chain joins TRBV29-1 and TRBJ1-4; the match to TRBD1 covers 7 bases. The CDR3 runs to 13 residues. With V trimmed by 4 bases and J by 10 bases, 9 bases remained unmatched. CDR1 is SQVTM and CDR2 is ANQGSEA in the germline V gene. CDR3 residues: CSVGDTGVAKLFF. CDR3 DNA sequence: TGCAGCGTTGGGGACACAGGGGTGGCAAAACTGTTTTTT.

Only one count was recorded for this clone. The rearrangement joins TRBV5-1 to TRBJ2-7; D gene uncertain. The CDR3 has 15 amino acids. V lost 0 bases to trimming and J lost 3 bases, with 13 bases between them. Germline-derived CDR1 and CDR2 are SGHRS and YFSETQ. The CDR3: CASSLGALVSYEQYF. CDR3 nucleotide sequence: TGCGCCAGCAGCTTGGGTGCATTAGTAAGCTACGAGCAGTACTTC.

Here the CDR3 DNA reads TGTGCCAGCAGCAAACCGCCCCTCACGGGACAGGGGGACACTGAAGCTTTCTTT. Translating it yields CASSKPPLTGQGDTEAFF. V and J are TRBV21-1 and TRBJ1-1; the table's D call, TRBD1, has no DNA check behind it. TRBV21-1 is shown as a pseudogene. CDR3 length equals 18 residues.

The chain joins TRBV27 to TRBJ2-1; a possible D gene is TRBD1 (7 bases). The V end was cut by 1 base, the J end by 6 bases, with 25 bases between. From germline, CDR1 is MNHEY and CDR2 SMNVEV (reference sequence). This CDR3 has 19 residues. In nucleotides, the CDR3 is TGTGCCAGCAGTTTATTAGGCTTGGGCGGGCGGCAGGGGGGCAATGAGCAGTTCTTC. It specifies CASSLLGLGGRQGGNEQFF.

The CDR3 sequence: CASTPPIERGNNEQFF. CDR3 coding DNA: TGTGCCAGCACCCCACCTATTGAGCGGGGGAACAATGAGCAGTTCTTC. The genes are TRBV28 and TRBJ2-1; 8 nucleotides match TRBD2. This CDR3 comprises 16 residues. Germline lookup yields CDR1 MDHEN and CDR2 SYDVKM. The junction had 13 bases not matched to a gene; V was cut back by 7 bases and J by 5 bases.

The chain recombines TRBV18 with TRBJ1-6, with 8 bases matching TRBD1. Germline V gene sequence: CDR1 KGHSH, CDR2 LQKENI. Trimming cost V 6 bases and J 8 bases; bases outside gene matches: 12. This CDR3 has 16 amino acids. The CDR3: CASSLLTGAPDSPLHF. The CDR3 DNA reads as TGTGCCAGCTCGCTTCTGACAGGGGCCCCTGATTCACCCCTCCACTTT.

This sequence joins TRBV6-1 and TRBJ2-1, with 13 bases fitting TRBD2. Germline loops: CDR1 MNHNS, CDR2 SASEGT. The CDR3 loop spans 16 amino acids. Unmatched junction bases numbered 2, after V lost 1 base and J lost 5 bases. As DNA, the CDR3 is TGTGCCAGCAGTGAAGTACTAGCGGGAGGGAACAATGAGCAGTTCTTC. Its translation is CASSEVLAGGNNEQFF.

This sequence joins TRBV2 and TRBJ1-2; D is uncertain. Germline-derived CDR1 and CDR2 are SNHLY and FYNNEI. Trimming left V 5 bases short and J 8 bases short, with 12 bases between. This CDR3 is 12 amino acids long. CDR3 in amino acids: CASSHSPRGYTF. The CDR3 DNA sequence: TGTGCCAGCAGTCATTCACCGCGGGGCTACACCTTC. The entire variable domain, with the rest obtained from reference TRBV2 and TRBJ1-2, is as follows: EPEVTQTPSHQVTQMGQEVILRCVPISNHLYFYWYRQILGQKVEFLVSFYNNEISEKSEIFDDQFSVERPDGSNFTLKIRSTKLEDSAMYFCASSHSPRGYTFGSGTRLTVV.

The V call is TRBV11-2, the J call TRBJ2-5; 7 nucleotides line up with TRBD2. The V gene's germline CDR1 is SGHAT and CDR2 FQNNGV. The CDR3 runs to 14 residues. The junction had 3 bases not matched to a gene; V was cut back by 1 base and J by 4 bases. CDR3 region: CASSLGGGRETQYF. The CDR3 DNA is TGTGCCAGCAGCTTAGGGGGGGGGAGAGAGACCCAGTACTTC.

The rearrangement joins TRBV30 to TRBJ2-1; a possible D gene is TRBD2 (5 bases). The length of the CDR3 is 13 residues. Per germline, CDR1 GTSNPN and CDR2 SVGIG (reference sequence). The V and J ends lost 1 base and 6 bases respectively, with 10 bases between them. CDR3 sequence reads: CAWSAGEGNEQFF. CDR3 nucleotides: TGTGCCTGGAGTGCAGGTGAGGGCAATGAGCAGTTCTTC.

This chain uses TRBV16 with TRBJ2-1; D might be TRBD2 (6 bases). Trimming left V 3 bases short and J 6 bases short, with 15 bases between. Germline V lookup: CDR1 KGHSY, CDR2 FQNENV. This CDR3 region has 15 residues. CDR3 bases: TGTGCCAGCAGCCAGCGGGACCAAGTTGTCAATGAGCAGTTCTTC. This codes for CASSQRDQVVNEQFF.

This chain uses TRBV6-6 with TRBJ1-5; 9 bases agree with TRBD1. Germline V gene sequence: CDR1 MNHNY, CDR2 SVGAGI (reference sequence). CDR3 size: 16 residues. The junction had 11 bases not matched to a gene; V was cut back by 4 bases and J by 7 bases. This chain's CDR3 is CASSSVDRGKGQPQHF. Written as DNA, the CDR3 is TGTGCCAGCAGTTCCGTGGACAGGGGCAAAGGACAGCCCCAGCATTTT.

The chain carries TRBV24-1 and TRBJ1-2; 12 positions match TRBD1. Trimming at V came to 2 bases and at J to 3 bases, leaving 6 bases not matched to a gene. Per germline, CDR1 KGHDR and CDR2 SFDVKD. This CDR3 has 17 amino acids. The CDR3 coding sequence is TGTGCCACCAGTGATTCCGGGACAGGGGGCTCCTACTATGGCTACACCTTC. Amino acids: CATSDSGTGGSYYGYTF.

The V and J genes are TRBV12-3 or TRBV12-4 and TRBJ2-7; D remains unclear. Trimming took off 1 base at V and 3 bases at J, with 7 bases between the two ends. CDR3 size: 13 residues. CDR3 sequence (DNA): TGTGCCAGCAGTTTAGAGTCTAGCTACGAGCAGTACTTC. Its protein is CASSLESSYEQYF.

The genes are TRBV5-8 and TRBJ2-5, with 14 nucleotides matching TRBD2. Trimming cost V 0 bases and J 2 bases; bases outside gene matches: 0. Germline CDR1 reads SGHTS; CDR2 reads YDEGEE. There are 16 residues in the CDR3. CDR3 sequence: CASSLGLAGGQETQYF. The CDR3 DNA reads TGTGCCAGCAGCTTGGGACTAGCGGGGGGGCAAGAGACCCAGTACTTC.

V and J are TRBV7-9 and TRBJ1-4; 10 bases fit TRBD1. The trim removed 9 bases at V and 8 bases at J, leaving 9 bases unmatched. The CDR3 sequence is 14 residues long. Germline CDR1 is SEHNR and CDR2 is FQNEAQ (reference sequence). The CDR3 sequence is CASGTTGGKEKLFF. The DNA for the CDR3 is TGTGCCAGTGGGACGACAGGGGGCAAGGAAAAACTGTTTTTT.